One and the same sample provided the 19 T cell receptor beta chains below, sequenced in a study of cytomegalovirus exposure and HLA in healthy donors. The PCR used 60 Vbeta and 13 Jbeta primers. The method was immunoSEQ multiplex PCR; TCRdb's version includes in-frame clones alone and lacks a portion of them. The sample holds some 140,000 clones, roughly 80% seen once. Sample: PBMCs. These receptors were collected from a woman in her 50s in good health and CMV-seropositive.

The chain links TRBV10-3 to TRBJ1-2, with TRBD1 identical over 8 bases. Germline V gene data show CDR1 as ENHRY and CDR2 as SYGVKD. The J segment lost 3 bases and the V segment lost 0 bases, leaving 12 bases of the junction unmatched. The CDR3 consists of 18 residues. The CDR3 region is CAISESGNPGQGDYGYTF. In DNA, the CDR3 is TGTGCCATCAGTGAGTCGGGCAATCCAGGACAGGGAGACTATGGCTACACCTTC.

The CDR3 DNA reads TGTGCCAGCAGTTTTGAGAGCGAGGTAGCTGAAGCTTTCTTT. This gives the protein CASSFESEVAEAFF. V usage is TRBV28 and J usage is TRBJ1-1; unclear D gene. This CDR3 region has 14 residues. The V end was cut by 3 bases, the J end by 6 bases, with 14 bases between. Germline CDR1 reads MDHEN; CDR2 reads SYDVKM. Variable domain in full (rest from reference TRBV28 and TRBJ1-1): DVKVTQSSRYLVKRTGEKVFLECVQDMDHENMFWYRQDPGLGLRLIYFSYDVKMKEKGDIPEGYSVSREKKERFSLILESASTNQTSMYLCASSFESEVAEAFFGQGTRLTVV.

This chain joins TRBV14 and TRBJ2-7, with TRBD1 identical over 9 bases. Unmatched junction bases numbered 5, after V lost 4 bases and J lost 1 base. Germline values: CDR1 SGHDN, CDR2 FVKESK. CDR3 size: 15 residues. The chain's CDR3 is CASSPQDRGSYEQYF. The CDR3 DNA follows: TGTGCCAGCAGCCCTCAGGACAGGGGTTCCTACGAGCAGTACTTC.

The chain links TRBV7-9 to TRBJ2-5; TRBD2 matches at 8 bases. The CDR3 has 15 amino acids. CDR1 SEHNR and CDR2 FQNEAQ come from the germline V gene (reference sequence). The V and J ends lost 5 bases and 5 bases, in that order; junction bases with no gene match: 10. CDR3 protein: CASSETSPGGETQYF. The CDR3 DNA follows: TGTGCCAGCAGCGAGACTAGCCCGGGAGGGGAGACCCAGTACTTC.

The chain employs TRBV5-4 and TRBJ2-3; D is possibly TRBD2 (5 bases). Germline loops: CDR1 SGHNT, CDR2 YYREEE (reference sequence). Trimming stripped 6 bases from V and 0 bases from J, with 11 bases between. This CDR3 has 14 residues. The CDR3 DNA reads TGTGCCAGCACCCCGAGGGAAAGCACAGATACGCAGTATTTT. Protein: CASTPRESTDTQYF.

This clone occurred once. The V and J genes are TRBV28 and TRBJ1-5; D not certain. Looked up from germline, CDR1 is MDHEN and CDR2 is SYDVKM. The CDR3 is 16 residues long. V was pared by 2 bases and J by 7 bases, with 18 bases between. CDR3: CASSLGWASNWQPQHF. DNA for the CDR3: TGTGCCAGCAGTTTAGGATGGGCCTCTAATTGGCAGCCCCAGCATTTT.

The genes are TRBV27 and TRBJ2-5; D call uncertain. Per the germline V gene, CDR1 is MNHEY and CDR2 is SMNVEV (reference sequence). This CDR3 region has 13 residues. Trimming left V 3 bases short and J 1 base short, with 6 bases between. CDR3 DNA sequence: TGTGCCAGCAGTTTCCCGGGCCAAGAGACCCAGTACTTC. As protein: CASSFPGQETQYF.

The rearrangement uses TRBV7-9 and TRBJ1-2; the D gene is possibly TRBD1 (5 bases). CDR1 SEHNR and CDR2 FQNEAQ come from the germline V gene (reference sequence). The V end lost 3 bases, the J end lost 8 bases, and 16 bases lay between the germline ends. CDR3 length: 14 residues. This CDR3 is CASSFQRDHTGYTF. DNA for the CDR3: TGTGCCAGCAGCTTTCAGCGGGACCATACAGGCTACACCTTC. Variable domain in full (rest from reference TRBV7-9 and TRBJ1-2): DTGVSQNPRHKITKRGQNVTFRCDPISEHNRLYWYRQTLGQGPEFLTYFQNEAQLEKSRLLSDRFSAERPKGSFSTLEIQRTEQGDSAMYLCASSFQRDHTGYTFGSGTRLTVV.

This chain uses TRBV2 with TRBJ2-7; 10 nucleotides match TRBD2. CDR1 is SNHLY, CDR2 FYNNEI, per germline. J was trimmed by 7 bases and V by 3 bases; bases with no gene match: 9. The CDR3 spans 15 residues. The chain's CDR3 is CASSEERGGLGEQYF. CDR3 nucleotide sequence: TGTGCCAGCAGTGAGGAGCGGGGGGGCCTCGGTGAGCAGTACTTC. The entire variable domain, with the rest obtained from reference TRBV2 and TRBJ2-7, is as follows: EPEVTQTPSHQVTQMGQEVILRCVPISNHLYFYWYRQILGQKVEFLVSFYNNEISEKSEIFDDQFSVERPDGSNFTLKIRSTKLEDSAMYFCASSEERGGLGEQYFGPGTRLTVT.

The genes are TRBV4-3 and TRBJ1-4, with 9 nucleotides matching TRBD1. V shed 0 bases, J shed 7 bases, and the junction held 6 bases outside the gene matches. This CDR3 is built from 16 residues. Germline-derived CDR1 and CDR2 are LGHNA and YSLEER. CDR3 DNA sequence: TGCGCCAGCAGCCAAGACCCGGGACAGGGTACTGAAAAACTGTTTTTT. It translates to CASSQDPGQGTEKLFF.

CDR3 bases: TGTGCCAGCAGCGTATTGGGACAGGCCCTCTCTGGAAACACCATATATTTT. Translation: CASSVLGQALSGNTIYF. The V gene is TRBV9, the J gene TRBJ1-3; the match to TRBD1 covers 8 bases. After removal of 1 base from V and 0 bases from J, the junction contained 6 bases not matched to a gene. This CDR3 region has 17 residues. Germline V gene lookup returns CDR1 SGDLS and CDR2 YYNGEE.

This chain links TRBV13 with TRBJ2-7; D gene unclear. This CDR3 is built from 14 residues. CDR1 is PRHDT, CDR2 FYEKMQ, per germline (reference sequence). V lost 0 bases and J 2 bases, leaving 8 bases between the germline ends. CDR3 coding DNA: TGTGCCAGCAGCTTAGGTCCGGTAACCTACGAGCAGTACTTC. Its protein product is CASSLGPVTYEQYF.

This clone was seen only once. The CDR3 nucleotides read TGTGCCAGCAGCTTAGGTGGGACTGCTTATGGCTACACCTTC. It is translated as CASSLGGTAYGYTF. This chain joins TRBV11-2 and TRBJ1-2; tentatively, D is TRBD1 (5 bases). V lost 1 base and J lost 5, with 11 bases in between. CDR1 SGHAT and CDR2 FQNNGV come from the germline V gene. CDR3 size: 14 residues. The complete variable domain, with remaining parts taken from reference TRBV11-2 and TRBJ1-2, reads EAGVAQSPRYKIIEKRQSVAFWCNPISGHATLYWYQQILGQGPKLLIQFQNNGVVDDSQLPKDRFSAERLKGVDSTLKIQPAKLEDSAVYLCASSLGGTAYGYTFGSGTRLTVV.

The J gene is TRBJ2-3, the V gene TRBV14; D is perhaps TRBD2 (6 bases). The germline CDR1 and CDR2 sequences are SGHDN and FVKESK. Trimming took 0 bases from V and 1 from J, leaving 11 bases between them. The CDR3 consists of 16 residues. This chain's CDR3 is CASSQDGGHGTDTQYF. The CDR3 nucleotides read TGTGCCAGCAGCCAAGATGGAGGGCACGGCACAGATACGCAGTATTTT.

V gene TRBV29-1 combines with J gene TRBJ2-3; 8 bases map to TRBD2. Germline V CDR1 and CDR2: SQVTM, ANQGSEA. The CDR3 covers 13 residues. The J segment lost 4 bases and the V segment lost 3 bases, leaving 3 bases of the junction unmatched. The CDR3 reads CSVDGLAADTQYF. CDR3 DNA sequence: TGCAGCGTTGACGGACTAGCAGCAGATACGCAGTATTTT.

The CDR3: CASMPDRGTDTQYF. Written as DNA, the CDR3 is TGTGCCAGCATGCCGGACAGAGGCACAGATACGCAGTATTTT. J is TRBJ2-3 and V is TRBV6-4; the D gene is possibly TRBD1 (6 bases). Trimming cost V 7 bases and J 1 base, with 12 bases left between them. Germline values: CDR1 MRHNA, CDR2 SNTAGT. The CDR3 is 14 residues long.

V usage is TRBV5-1 and J usage is TRBJ1-1; 9 nucleotides match TRBD1. CDR1 and CDR2 (germline): SGHRS, YFSETQ. V lost 4 bases and J lost 7; bases outside the gene matches: 11. The CDR3 runs 15 residues. Here the CDR3 DNA reads TGCGCCAGCAGCCCTTCCGGGACAGGGTTCAGTGAAGCTTTCTTT. Translating it yields CASSPSGTGFSEAFF.

The chain is built from TRBV9 and TRBJ2-3; TRBD2 matches at 7 bases. The CDR3 length is 15 residues. Germline values: CDR1 SGDLS, CDR2 YYNGEE. Trimming cost V 0 bases and J 4 bases; bases outside gene matches: 5. In DNA form, the CDR3 reads TGTGCCAGCAGCGTAGCAAGCGGGGCCGCAGATACGCAGTATTTT. This codes for CASSVASGAADTQYF.

This clone was observed a single time. The CDR3 coding sequence is TGTGCCAGCATGCCCACGGTGGGGAGGTTTGGACCCCTCCACTTT. Its protein product is CASMPTVGRFGPLHF. The chain is built from TRBV28 and TRBJ1-6; D is unclear. Per germline, CDR1 MDHEN and CDR2 SYDVKM. Deletions cut 7 bases from V and 12 bases from J, with 22 bases between. This CDR3 contains 15 residues.